These 26 T cell receptor beta chains originate from one sample sequenced in a study of T cell repertoires in cytomegalovirus infection. Which antigens these TCRs recognize remains unknown. TCRdb re-called the reads with MiXCR, one entry per CDR3 protein. The profile shows about 920,000 distinct CDR3 sequences, 25% to 40% of them singletons. Sequencing used cultured CD8+ T cells from PBMCs, obtained from culture after CMV antigen stimulation. Source of these receptors: a human donor in good health (CMV status not recorded). Some clones in this sample may be carry-over from other donors' samples.

This clonotype was detected only once. This chain connects TRBV23-1 to TRBJ2-5; 7 bases match TRBD1. TRBV23-1 is an ORF, with its function uncertain. The junction had 4 bases not matched to a gene; V was cut back by 2 bases and J by 1 base. This CDR3 region has 15 residues. CDR3 sequence reads: CASSQGQAFQETQYF. The CDR3, as DNA: TGCGCCAGCAGTCAAGGACAGGCCTTCCAAGAGACCCAGTACTTC.

This clonotype was observed a few times. This chain joins TRBV19 and TRBJ2-3; D is unclear. The CDR3 covers 14 residues. V gave up 6 bases and J gave up 3 bases, with 13 bases separating them. CDR1 and CDR2 (germline): LNHDA, SQIVND (reference sequence). This CDR3 reads CASRARHTTDTQYF. The DNA of the CDR3 is TGTGCCAGTAGGGCTCGGCACACGACAGATACGCAGTATTTT.

This sequence joins TRBV6-2 or TRBV6-3 and TRBJ2-7; a weak D match, TRBD2 (6 bases). Trimming pared 2 bases from V and 0 bases from J, leaving 11 bases between. CDR3 length: 15 amino acids. Germline loops: CDR1 MNHEY, CDR2 SVGEGT. CDR3 in amino acids: CASSYGGAPSYEQYV. CDR3 DNA sequence: TGTGCCAGCAGTTACGGCGGGGCTCCCTCCTACGAGCAGTACGTC.

The V call is TRBV12-3 or TRBV12-4, the J call TRBJ1-5; 9 nucleotides line up with TRBD1. The CDR3 is 15 residues long. V dropped 5 bases and J dropped 4; count of bases not matched to a gene: 6. CDR3 loop: CASSPRTGANQPQHF. The CDR3 bases are TGTGCCAGCAGTCCAAGGACAGGGGCAAATCAGCCCCAGCATTTT.

The V gene is TRBV19, the J gene TRBJ2-7; 9 bases fit TRBD1. The V gene's germline CDR1 is LNHDA and CDR2 SQIVND (reference sequence). Trimming took 6 bases from V and 4 from J; bases not matched to a gene: 10. The CDR3 is 15 amino acids. CDR3 bases: TGTGCCAGTAGAACCCGAGACAGGGGGAAGTACGAGCAGTACGTC. It codes for CASRTRDRGKYEQYV.

CDR3 residues: CASSPVDGGVEKLFF. The CDR3, as DNA: TGTGCCAGCAGCCCCGTAGACGGCGGGGTGGAAAAACTGTTTTTT. The V gene is TRBV7-6, the J gene TRBJ1-4; D ambiguous. The CDR3 spans 15 residues. CDR1 is SGHVS and CDR2 is FNYEAQ in the germline V gene. V was pared by 5 bases and J by 8 bases, with 18 bases between.

The chain combines TRBV6-2 or TRBV6-3 with TRBJ2-1, with D uncertain. Germline V gene lookup returns CDR1 MNHEY and CDR2 SVGEGT. The CDR3 contains 14 residues. V was trimmed by 7 bases and J by 4 bases, leaving 14 bases between them. CDR3 DNA sequence: TGTGCCAGCACTCCCATCCCCGATTACAATGAGCAGTTCTTC. Translation gives CASTPIPDYNEQFF.

This clonotype was seen ten or more times. This chain links TRBV10-3 with TRBJ2-6; perhaps TRBD2 as D (5 bases). The CDR3 runs 16 residues. CDR1 ENHRY and CDR2 SYGVKD come from the germline V gene. Trimming removed 0 bases at V and 3 bases at J, with 9 bases between. In DNA, the CDR3 is TGTGCCATCAGTGAGTCCACGGGGAGTGGGGCCAACGTCCTGACTTTC. It specifies CAISESTGSGANVLTF.

This sequence joins TRBV6-1 and TRBJ1-5, with D hard to call. The CDR3 totals 15 residues. Trimming stripped 2 bases from V and 4 bases from J, with 12 bases between. Germline V lookup: CDR1 MNHNS, CDR2 SASEGT. CDR3 residues: CASSERSDFNQPQHF. As DNA, the CDR3 is TGTGCCAGCAGTGAAAGGTCAGATTTTAATCAGCCCCAGCATTTT.

The chain couples TRBV6-6 to TRBJ1-1; D not resolved. The CDR3 has 12 amino acids. V was pared by 5 bases and J by 7 bases, with 11 bases between. Germline CDR1 reads MNHNY; CDR2 reads SVGAGI (reference sequence). In nucleotides, the CDR3 is TGTGCCAGCAGTACTTCATTTCTTGAAGCTTTCTTT. It specifies CASSTSFLEAFF.

The rearrangement links TRBV14 to TRBJ2-6, with 7 bases matching TRBD1. The CDR3 length is 19 residues. The germline V gene encodes CDR1 SGHDN and CDR2 FVKESK. V was pared by 2 bases and J by 0 bases, with 10 bases of the junction left unmatched. In DNA, the CDR3 is TGTGCCAGCAGCCAAACTCCGGGACAGATACCCTCTGGGGCCAACGTCCTGACTTTC. This encodes CASSQTPGQIPSGANVLTF. Full variable domain (rest looked up from reference TRBV14 and TRBJ2-6): EAGVTQFPSHSVIEKGQTVTLRCDPISGHDNLYWYRRVMGKEIKFLLHFVKESKQDESGMPNNRFLAERTGGTYSTLKVQPAELEDSGVYFCASSQTPGQIPSGANVLTFGAGSRLTVL.

The V and J genes are TRBV5-4 and TRBJ1-1; TRBD1 is a possible D gene (6 bases). Germline V gene lookup returns CDR1 SGHNT and CDR2 YYREEE (reference sequence). V was trimmed by 4 bases and J by 0 bases, leaving 16 bases between them. CDR3 length: 16 amino acids. The CDR3 nucleotides are TGTGCCAGCAGCCCGGACAGCTGGAGTGTGAACACTGAAGCTTTCTTT. Protein: CASSPDSWSVNTEAFF.

This chain links TRBV20-1 with TRBJ2-3; 9 nucleotides agree with TRBD2. CDR3 length: 16 amino acids. Germline CDR1 and CDR2: DFQATT and SNEGSKA (reference sequence). The trim removed 3 bases at V and 2 bases at J, leaving 9 bases unmatched. The CDR3 sequence is CSASGLASYSTDTQYF. The CDR3 DNA reads TGCAGTGCTAGTGGACTAGCGTCCTATTCCACAGATACGCAGTATTTT.

The rearrangement joins TRBV24-1 to TRBJ1-1; D ambiguous. The V end was cut by 6 bases, the J end by 3 bases, with 10 bases between. Germline V gives CDR1 KGHDR, CDR2 SFDVKD. This CDR3 comprises 13 residues. Written as DNA, the CDR3 is TGTGCCACCAGTACGCGGGGTGACACTGAAGCTTTCTTT. It specifies CATSTRGDTEAFF.

The gene calls are TRBV7-6 and TRBJ2-5, with TRBD1 as a possible D gene (5 bases). The V gene lost 3 bases and the J gene lost 5 bases, with 10 bases spanning the gap. This CDR3 comprises 13 residues. Germline V gives CDR1 SGHVS, CDR2 FNYEAQ. CDR3 nucleotide sequence: TGTGCCAGCAGCTTCAGGGCAACGGAGACCCAGTACTTC. It translates to CASSFRATETQYF.

The CDR3 region has the DNA TGCGCCAGCAGCTGGCCTCAGGAAAATGAGCAGTTCTTC. Translated, it gives CASSWPQENEQFF. The V gene is TRBV5-1, the J gene TRBJ2-1, with D hard to call. Trimming took 3 bases from V and 7 from J, leaving 11 bases between them. The CDR3 has 13 amino acids. Germline V lookup: CDR1 SGHRS, CDR2 YFSETQ.

V usage is TRBV6-2 or TRBV6-3 and J usage is TRBJ1-5; TRBD1 matches at 7 bases. CDR3 length: 15 residues. Looked up from germline, CDR1 is MNHEY and CDR2 is SVGEGT. V dropped 2 bases and J dropped 2; count of bases not matched to a gene: 3. DNA for the CDR3: TGTGCCAGCAGTTACCGGGACAGCGGCAATCAGCCCCAGCATTTT. As protein: CASSYRDSGNQPQHF.

This clonotype came up many times. The chain employs TRBV7-2 and TRBJ1-6; the match to TRBD1 covers 10 bases. This CDR3 region has 17 residues. V trimming: 4 bases; J trimming: 4 bases; junction bases outside the gene matches: 7. Germline V gene sequence: CDR1 SGHTA, CDR2 FQGNSA. CDR3 sequence: CASSSADRGPYNSPLHF. DNA of the CDR3: TGTGCCAGCAGCTCCGCCGACAGGGGGCCGTATAATTCACCCCTCCACTTT.

This chain links TRBV19 with TRBJ2-1, with D perhaps TRBD2 (6 bases). V dropped 6 bases and J dropped 0 bases, with 15 bases sitting between them. Germline assignment: CDR1 LNHDA and CDR2 SQIVND (reference sequence). This CDR3 has 16 residues. The CDR3 DNA follows: TGTGCCAGTAGGAGGGTCGCGGGGAGCTCCTACAATGAGCAGTTCTTC. As protein: CASRRVAGSSYNEQFF.

The sample holds a few counts of this clonotype. This chain connects TRBV6-1 to TRBJ1-1; D not resolved. Trimming took 4 bases from V and 0 from J, leaving 12 bases between them. This CDR3 has 15 residues. The germline gives CDR1 MNHNS, CDR2 SASEGT. CDR3 loop: CASSVRRRVNTEAFF. The DNA for the CDR3 is TGTGCCAGCAGTGTGCGTCGACGGGTGAACACTGAAGCTTTCTTT.

The rearrangement uses TRBV6-1 and TRBJ2-1, with 7 nucleotides matching TRBD2. After removal of 2 bases from V and 3 bases from J, the junction contained 7 bases not matched to a gene. The CDR3 covers 16 residues. Germline V gene lookup returns CDR1 MNHNS and CDR2 SASEGT. CDR3 amino acids: CASSEWFASGYNEQFF. The DNA for the CDR3 is TGTGCCAGCAGTGAATGGTTCGCTAGCGGCTACAATGAGCAGTTCTTC.

The rearrangement links TRBV6-2 or TRBV6-3 to TRBJ1-1, with unresolved D. Germline CDR1 is MNHEY and CDR2 is SVGEGT. The CDR3 length is 11 residues. The germline V and J ends were trimmed by 6 bases and 5 bases, with 7 bases remaining between them. The CDR3 DNA sequence: TGTGCCAGCAGCCGGAAAACTGAAGCTTTCTTT. Translated: CASSRKTEAFF.

This clonotype was picked up a small number of times. This rearrangement joins TRBV12-3 or TRBV12-4 to TRBJ1-2; perhaps TRBD1 as D (5 bases). This CDR3 has 16 residues. V was cut by 5 bases and J by 6 bases, with 22 bases left in between. This CDR3 is CASSNSLRAGRDGYTF. The CDR3 DNA sequence: TGTGCCAGCAGTAATTCTTTACGGGCAGGGCGGGATGGCTACACCTTC.

This clonotype appeared a few times. V usage is TRBV11-3 and J usage is TRBJ1-2, with 7 bases identical to TRBD1. Germline V gene data show CDR1 as SGHNT and CDR2 as YENEEA. The CDR3 runs to 14 residues. J was trimmed by 2 bases and V by 5 bases; bases with no gene match: 5. CDR3 region: CASSASQGNYGYTF. The CDR3 nucleotides are TGTGCCAGCAGCGCATCACAGGGGAACTATGGCTACACCTTC.

The V call is TRBV7-8, the J call TRBJ2-1; 13 bases are shared with TRBD2. The CDR3 consists of 16 residues. Germline values: CDR1 SGHVS, CDR2 FQNEAQ. Unmatched junction bases numbered 8, after V lost 5 bases and J lost 7 bases. In DNA form, the CDR3 reads TGTGCCAGCAGCATGACTAGCGGGGGGCTACTGAATGAGCAGTTCTTC. It specifies CASSMTSGGLLNEQFF.

The J gene is TRBJ2-3, the V gene TRBV4-1, with TRBD2 identical over 12 bases. CDR1 is MGHRA and CDR2 is YSYEKL in the germline V gene. Germline trimming cut 1 base from V and 2 bases from J; bases unmatched to any gene: 4. The CDR3 spans 17 residues. CDR3 sequence: CASSQGLAGGITDTQYF. DNA for the CDR3: TGCGCCAGCAGCCAAGGCCTAGCGGGGGGGATCACAGATACGCAGTATTTT.